These 8 T cell receptor beta chains were sequenced from one sample in a study of PD-1 blockade in classical Hodgkin lymphoma. Regarding time point: cycle 4 day 1 (C4D1), after 5 to 7 weeks of nivolumab. Every single patient, without exception, relapsed after autologous stem cell transplantation, and brentuximab vedotin exposure varied. Magnetic negative selection was used to purify CD4+ T cells from PBMCs that had been thawed. The repertoire was sequenced with immunoSEQ multiplex PCR; TCRdb's copy has only in-frame clones and lacks some. The sample yields about 17,000 clones, just under 80% seen once. The sample consisted of CD4+ T cells from blood, taken before the fourth cycle of nivolumab. Every receptor here comes from a human donor with classical Hodgkin lymphoma.

The chain links TRBV10-2 to TRBJ2-1; tentatively, D is TRBD1 or TRBD2 (6 bases each). The CDR3 totals 16 residues. Trimming removed 5 bases from V and 4 bases from J, with 18 bases in between. The germline gives CDR1 WSHSY, CDR2 SAAADI. For the CDR3, the DNA is TGCGCCAGCAGTCCCGTTCTCCAGGGGAGGTACAATGAGCAGTTCTTC. Amino acids: CASSPVLQGRYNEQFF.

The chain links TRBV30 to TRBJ2-2; maybe TRBD1 (5 bases). The V end lost 0 bases, the J end lost 8 bases, and 10 bases lay between the germline ends. Germline CDR1 and CDR2: GTSNPN and SVGIG (reference sequence). The CDR3 contains 13 residues. The CDR3 nucleotides read TGTGCCTGGAGTGTAGGGGTCCTAGGGGAGCTGTTTTTT. Protein: CAWSVGVLGELFF.

This sequence joins TRBV19 and TRBJ2-4; 14 bases are shared with TRBD2. The CDR3 consists of 19 residues. Germline loops: CDR1 LNHDA, CDR2 SQIVND (reference sequence). The V gene end was trimmed by 4 bases and the J gene end by 0 bases; junction bases not matched to a gene: 8. The DNA of the CDR3 is TGTGCCAGTAGTACCGGACTAGCGGGAGGTATTCTAGCCAAAAACATTCAGTACTTC. It translates to CASSTGLAGGILAKNIQYF. Looking up the rest from reference TRBV19 and TRBJ2-4 gives the full variable domain: DGGITQSPKYLFRKEGQNVTLSCEQNLNHDAMYWYRQDPGQGLRLIYYSQIVNDFQKGDIAEGYSVSREKKESFPLTVTSAQKNPTAFYLCASSTGLAGGILAKNIQYFGAGTRLSVL.

This chain connects TRBV19 to TRBJ1-5, with unresolved D. The CDR3 is made up of 14 amino acids. CDR1 is LNHDA, CDR2 SQIVND, per germline (reference sequence). Trimming stripped 6 bases from V and 5 bases from J, with 14 bases between. In DNA, the CDR3 is TGTGCCAGTAGGGAGGAACGGGCCTATCAGCCCCAGCATTTT. It codes for CASREERAYQPQHF.

V usage is TRBV25-1 and J usage is TRBJ2-2; 10 nucleotides match TRBD1. CDR3 length equals 17 residues. CDR1 and CDR2 (germline): MGHDK, SYGVNS. V shed 3 bases and J 4 bases; nucleotides not matched to a gene: 8. As DNA, the CDR3 is TGTGCCAGCAGTGATCTGGGACAGGGGCGATTCACCGGGGAGCTGTTTTTT. Translation gives CASSDLGQGRFTGELFF.

The genes are TRBV6-5 and TRBJ1-1, with unresolved D. The germline gives CDR1 MNHEY, CDR2 SVGAGI. V was shortened by 0 bases and J by 0 bases, with 8 bases between the two germline ends. The CDR3 is 15 amino acids. DNA of the CDR3: TGTGCCAGCAGTTACTCGGCCAGGCTGAACACTGAAGCTTTCTTT. This encodes CASSYSARLNTEAFF.

A single count supports this clone. This sequence joins TRBV4-2 and TRBJ2-2; 9 bases are shared with TRBD1. Trimming took 0 bases from V and 1 from J; bases not matched to a gene: 3. Germline loops: CDR1 LGHNA, CDR2 YNFKEQ. The CDR3 length is 17 residues. The CDR3 sequence: CASSQEMGQGNTGELFF. CDR3 nucleotide sequence: TGTGCCAGCAGCCAAGAAATGGGACAGGGGAACACCGGGGAGCTGTTTTTT.

This clone was counted once. V gene TRBV10-3 combines with J gene TRBJ2-7; D call uncertain. Per the germline V gene, CDR1 is ENHRY and CDR2 is SYGVKD. V gave up 6 bases and J gave up 6 bases, with 9 bases separating them. The CDR3 is 11 amino acids. The CDR3: CAIRTRSEQYF. The CDR3 DNA is TGTGCCATCAGAACCAGGTCCGAGCAGTACTTC.